This T cell receptor beta chain was obtained from a study of blood T cell repertoires in COVID-19. Study as a whole: Specimens from acute and convalescent COVID-19 originated in the United States, Italy and Spain. T cells, B-cell-depleted T cells, or PBMCs provided the cDNA or gDNA that served as material.

Germline loops: CDR1 LGHNA, CDR2 YNFKEQ. The germline V and J ends were trimmed by 0 bases and 9 bases, with 5 bases remaining between them. This CDR3 spans 12 amino acids. Under the authors' procedure: Cell counts per sample came from amplifying reference gene primers. Using immunoSEQ multiplex PCR, the repertoire was profiled, and TCRdb retains in-frame clones only, with some absent. Clonal size and the V and J genes are those of that table, whereas D and trimming came from the DNA. This table holds a few hundred thousand clones, 89% found once. The clonotype was recovered from a woman aged 35 to 49 who had recovered from COVID-19. This sequence joins TRBV4-2 and TRBJ2-2; no reliable D call. Input material: peripheral blood. CDR3 loop: CASSQDRRELFF. CDR3 DNA: TGTGCCAGCAGCCAAGATCGTCGGGAGCTGTTTTTT.